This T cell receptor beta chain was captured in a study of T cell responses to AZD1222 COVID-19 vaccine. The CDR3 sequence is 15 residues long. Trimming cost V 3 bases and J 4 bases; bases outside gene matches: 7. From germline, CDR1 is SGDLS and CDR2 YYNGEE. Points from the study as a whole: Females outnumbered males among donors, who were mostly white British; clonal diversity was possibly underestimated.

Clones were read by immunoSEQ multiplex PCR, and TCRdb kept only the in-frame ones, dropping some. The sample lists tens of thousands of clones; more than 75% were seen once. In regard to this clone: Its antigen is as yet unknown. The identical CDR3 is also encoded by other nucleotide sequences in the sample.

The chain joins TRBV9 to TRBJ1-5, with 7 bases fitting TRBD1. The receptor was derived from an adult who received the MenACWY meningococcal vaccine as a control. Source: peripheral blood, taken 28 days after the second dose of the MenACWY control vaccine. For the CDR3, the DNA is TGTGCCAGCAGCGGCTTGGGACAGATAAATCAGCCCCAGCATTTT. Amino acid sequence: CASSGLGQINQPQHF.